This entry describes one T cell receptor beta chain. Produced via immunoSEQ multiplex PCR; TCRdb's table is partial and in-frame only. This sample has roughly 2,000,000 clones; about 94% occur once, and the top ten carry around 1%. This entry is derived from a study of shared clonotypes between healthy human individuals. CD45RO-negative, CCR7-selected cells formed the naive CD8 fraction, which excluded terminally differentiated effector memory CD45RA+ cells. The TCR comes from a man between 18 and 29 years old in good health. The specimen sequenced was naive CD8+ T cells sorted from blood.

CDR3 amino acids: CAVSPVGGNQPQHF. CDR3 DNA sequence: TGTGCTGTCAGCCCTGTTGGGGGGAATCAGCCCCAGCATTTT. V usage is TRBV7-9 and J usage is TRBJ1-5; D might be TRBD1 (5 bases). This CDR3 has 14 residues. Germline loops: CDR1 SEHNR, CDR2 FQNEAQ (reference sequence). Combining the CDR3 with reference TRBV7-9 and TRBJ1-5 gives the whole variable domain DTGVSQNPRHKITKRGQNVTFRCDPISEHNRLYWYRQTLGQGPEFLTYFQNEAQLEKSRLLSDRFSAERPKGSFSTLEIQRTEQGDSAMYLCAVSPVGGNQPQHFGDGTRLSIL.